The rows below give T cell receptor beta chains drawn from one sample of a study of T cells in Graves' hyperthyroidism and ophthalmopathy. TCRdb called the multiplex PCR reads again in MiXCR, with one record for every CDR3 protein. Of around 400,000 distinct CDR3 sequences listed, roughly an eighth are singletons. Sequencing was done on a sample of blood. Every receptor here comes from a woman between 18 and 30 years old with Graves' hyperthyroidism. CDR3s include the opening cysteine and the closing phenylalanine or tryptophan. A D gene is named only where the DNA matches it firmly. Clone sizes are given selectively: once, few, many, or a class where the clone is expanded.

>NA|NA|TRBV4-2|TRBJ1-3
CASSQDLWPSGNTIYF
TGTGCCAGCAGCCAAGATCTCTGGCCCTCTGGAAACACCATATATTTT
>NA|many|TRBV28|TRBJ2-3
CASSLGYKRDTQYF
TGTGCCAGCAGTTTAGGGTACAAGAGAGATACGCAGTATTTT
>NA|NA|TRBV7-2|TRBJ1-5
CASSPGGGERSNQPQHF
TGTGCCAGCAGCCCCGGGGGGGGCGAACGTAGCAATCAGCCCCAGCATTTT
>TRBD1|many|TRBV27|TRBJ2-1
CASSSMGQGGAVEQFF
TGTGCCAGCAGTTCGATGGGACAGGGGGGCGCAGTCGAGCAGTTCTTC
>NA|few|TRBV6-1|TRBJ1-2
CASSEAVNYGYTF
TGTGCCAGCAGTGAAGCGGTAAACTATGGCTACACCTTC
>NA|many|TRBV6-1|TRBJ2-1
CASSIHPRPYNEQFF
TGTGCCAGCAGCATACACCCTAGGCCCTACAATGAGCAGTTCTTC
>NA|many|TRBV28|TRBJ2-7
CASSFLRSYEQYF
TGTGCCAGCAGTTTCTTACGGAGCTACGAGCAGTACTTC
>TRBD1|many|TRBV6-1|TRBJ2-3
CASSENGRGRITDTQYF
TGTGCCAGCAGTGAAAACGGAAGGGGGCGCATTACAGATACGCAGTATTTT
>TRBD2|many|TRBV20-1|TRBJ2-1
CSAPGTSGISYNEQFF
TGCAGTGCCCCCGGGACTAGCGGAATCTCCTACAATGAGCAGTTCTTC
>NA|many|TRBV12-3/TRBV12-4|TRBJ2-1
CASRPYEGLSYNEQFF
TGTGCCAGCAGACCTTACGAGGGGCTTTCCTACAATGAGCAGTTCTTC
>NA|many|TRBV2|TRBJ2-7
CASSPETTSYEQYF
TGTGCCAGCAGTCCCGAAACTACTTCCTACGAGCAGTACTTC
>NA|many|TRBV5-1|TRBJ2-7
CASSLDSNGPYEQYF
TGCGCCAGCAGCTTGGATAGCAACGGGCCCTACGAGCAGTACTTC
>TRBD2|many|TRBV20-1|TRBJ2-1
CSALQTGTSGEQFF
TGCAGTGCTCTCCAAACCGGGACTAGCGGTGAGCAGTTCTTC
>NA|NA|TRBV3-1|TRBJ2-3
CASSQEGTSEQYF
TGTGCCAGCAGCCAAGAGGGCACCTCAGAGCAGTATTTT
>TRBD1|many|TRBV20-1|TRBJ1-1
CSAIGQGWTEAFF
TGCAGTGCTATCGGACAGGGTTGGACTGAAGCTTTCTTT
>TRBD1|few|TRBV9|TRBJ1-1
CASSPPTGAGTEAFF
TGTGCCAGCAGCCCCCCCACAGGGGCCGGAACTGAAGCTTTCTTT